One and the same sample provided the 28 T cell receptor beta chains below, sequenced in a study of blood T cell repertoires in COVID-19. Assay: immunoSEQ multiplex PCR; the TCRdb copy retains only in-frame clones and omits some. The table records some 510,000 clones, approximately 90% of them present only once. The specimen sequenced was PBMCs or T cells enriched from blood (not recorded which). The receptors shown here come from a woman in her thirties or forties who had recovered from COVID-19.

The chain links TRBV11-3 to TRBJ1-2; D ambiguous. Germline V gives CDR1 SGHNT, CDR2 YENEEA. The CDR3 spans 14 residues. The V gene lost 1 base and the J gene lost 4 bases, with 10 bases spanning the gap. Here the CDR3 reads CASSLVWQPYGYTF. In DNA, the CDR3 is TGTGCCAGCAGCTTAGTGTGGCAACCCTATGGCTACACCTTC.

This clone was detected only once. V gene TRBV21-1 combines with J gene TRBJ2-3; TRBD2 was called by the table and not checked on the DNA. TRBV21-1 is designated a pseudogene. The CDR3 runs 16 residues. The CDR3 DNA is TGTGCCAGCAGCAAATGGCGGCGGGATATCGAAGATACGCAGTATTTT. It specifies CASSKWRRDIEDTQYF.

The CDR3 reads CASSYTPVSGYNEQFF. CDR3 coding DNA: TGTGCCAGCAGTTACACTCCCGTTAGCGGTTACAATGAGCAGTTCTTC. V and J are TRBV6-5 and TRBJ2-1; perhaps TRBD2 as D (6 bases). There are 16 residues in the CDR3. Germline CDR1 reads MNHEY; CDR2 reads SVGAGI. The V end was cut by 2 bases, the J end by 4 bases, with 15 bases between.

V and J are TRBV2 and TRBJ1-2; D might be TRBD1 (5 bases). V lost 7 bases and J lost 9, with 15 bases in between. Germline V gives CDR1 SNHLY, CDR2 FYNNEI. This CDR3 comprises 12 residues. CDR3 amino acids: CASINRPGSYTF. DNA for the CDR3: TGTGCCAGCATTAACAGACCAGGGAGCTACACCTTC.

The V gene is TRBV19, the J gene TRBJ2-7, with 9 bases identical to TRBD2. V lost 4 bases, J lost 7 bases, and 14 bases stayed unmatched. Germline CDR1 LNHDA, CDR2 SQIVND (reference sequence). This CDR3 spans 16 amino acids. CDR3 loop: CASSTRAGGPSGEQYF. The CDR3 DNA reads as TGTGCCAGTAGTACACGAGCGGGAGGCCCCTCCGGGGAGCAGTACTTC.

The rearrangement uses TRBV27 and TRBJ2-2; 7 nucleotides line up with TRBD1. This CDR3 comprises 16 residues. CDR1 MNHEY and CDR2 SMNVEV come from the germline V gene (reference sequence). Unmatched junction bases numbered 4, after V lost 2 bases and J lost 1 base. CDR3 region: CASSLRGQVNTGELFF. In nucleotides, the CDR3 is TGTGCCAGCAGTTTAAGGGGGCAGGTGAACACCGGGGAGCTGTTTTTT.

J is TRBJ1-5 and V is TRBV19, with D perhaps TRBD1 (6 bases). Germline V gene lookup returns CDR1 LNHDA and CDR2 SQIVND (reference sequence). Trimming stripped 4 bases from V and 3 bases from J, with 16 bases between. This CDR3 comprises 16 residues. In DNA form, the CDR3 reads TGTGCCAGTAGTAAATACCTGGACAGCACCAATCAGCCCCAGCATTTT. The encoded protein is CASSKYLDSTNQPQHF.

The V gene is TRBV5-1, the J gene TRBJ2-5; D might be TRBD2 (5 bases). The CDR3 has 14 residues. Germline values: CDR1 SGHRS, CDR2 YFSETQ. V shed 1 base and J shed 4 bases, with 11 bases lying between them. The CDR3 here is CASSLSGIAETQYF. The CDR3 bases are TGCGCCAGCAGCTTGTCGGGGATCGCAGAGACCCAGTACTTC.

The chain links TRBV24-1 to TRBJ1-1, with TRBD1 identical over 10 bases. The CDR3 sequence is 15 residues long. With 4 bases clipped from V and 9 bases from J, the junction kept 10 bases outside the gene matches. Germline-derived CDR1 and CDR2 are KGHDR and SFDVKD. CDR3 in amino acids: CATSDPDRGRRKAFF. The CDR3 coding sequence is TGTGCCACCAGTGACCCTGACAGGGGGCGCAGGAAAGCTTTCTTT.

This chain uses TRBV2 with TRBJ1-3; a weak D match, TRBD1 (5 bases). CDR3 size: 16 residues. Germline lookup yields CDR1 SNHLY and CDR2 FYNNEI. V lost 4 bases and J 0 bases, leaving 13 bases between the germline ends. CDR3 in DNA: TGTGCCAGCAGTGCGGCAGGGCTGCCCTCTGGAAACACCATATATTTT. It codes for CASSAAGLPSGNTIYF.

This clone was seen only a few times. The chain employs TRBV2 and TRBJ1-2; TRBD1 matches at 7 bases. CDR1 is SNHLY and CDR2 is FYNNEI in the germline V gene. There are 14 residues in the CDR3. Unmatched junction bases numbered 10, after V lost 5 bases and J lost 7 bases. The CDR3 reads CASSYSGTAPGYTF. CDR3 bases: TGTGCCAGCAGTTACTCCGGGACAGCCCCTGGCTACACCTTC. Combining the CDR3 with reference TRBV2 and TRBJ1-2 gives the whole variable domain EPEVTQTPSHQVTQMGQEVILRCVPISNHLYFYWYRQILGQKVEFLVSFYNNEISEKSEIFDDQFSVERPDGSNFTLKIRSTKLEDSAMYFCASSYSGTAPGYTFGSGTRLTVV.

The chain has TRBV3-1 (or the pseudogene TRBV3-2) and TRBJ1-2; possibly TRBD1 for D (5 bases). V shed 2 bases and J shed 4 bases, with 11 bases lying between them. Germline V gene lookup returns CDR1 LGHDT and CDR2 YNNKEL (reference sequence). The CDR3 is 14 residues long. The CDR3 DNA reads as TGTGCCAGCAGCCAAAAGCGTCAGGGCTATGGCTACACCTTC. It encodes CASSQKRQGYGYTF.

This sequence joins TRBV30 and TRBJ2-7; the D gene is possibly TRBD1 (6 bases). CDR1 is GTSNPN and CDR2 is SVGIG in the germline V gene (reference sequence). The germline V and J ends were trimmed by 2 bases and 6 bases, with 11 bases remaining between them. CDR3 length equals 12 residues. The CDR3 nucleotides are TGTGCCTGGAGTCCCCTAGGGGGCGAGCAGTACTTC. Translating it yields CAWSPLGGEQYF. The full variable domain, in which reference TRBV30 and TRBJ2-7 provide the parts outside the CDR3, is SQTIHQWPATLVQPVGSPLSLECTVEGTSNPNLYWYRQAAGRGLQLLFYSVGIGQISSEVPQNLSASRPQDRQFILSSKKLLLSDSGFYLCAWSPLGGEQYFGPGTRLTVT.

This clone was counted a few times. The chain joins TRBV7-9 to TRBJ2-3, with 9 bases matching TRBD2. The CDR3 totals 16 residues. The ends lost 2 bases at V and 2 bases at J; junction bases unmatched: 5. Per the germline V gene, CDR1 is SEHNR and CDR2 is FQNEAQ (reference sequence). The CDR3 coding sequence is TGTGCCAGCAGCTTAAGACTAGCGGATTTCACAGATACGCAGTATTTT. Translated: CASSLRLADFTDTQYF.

This clone has a single count. The CDR3 protein is CASSHMAPREQGSYEQYF. CDR3 nucleotides: TGTGCCAGCAGCCATATGGCGCCCCGGGAGCAGGGATCCTACGAGCAGTACTTC. The chain employs TRBV21-1 and TRBJ2-7; the table calls TRBD2, which could not be checked here. TRBV21-1 is a recognized pseudogene. The CDR3 length is 18 residues.

This clone was detected a few times. The chain combines TRBV7-9 with TRBJ1-5; 7 positions match TRBD1. The length of the CDR3 is 15 residues. CDR1 and CDR2 (germline): SEHNR, FQNEAQ (reference sequence). The V and J ends lost 4 bases and 5 bases, in that order; junction bases with no gene match: 8. The CDR3 region is CASSWDSPGDQPQHF. The DNA for the CDR3 is TGTGCCAGCAGCTGGGACAGCCCCGGTGATCAGCCCCAGCATTTT.

The genes are TRBV28 and TRBJ1-4, with 12 nucleotides matching TRBD1. Germline values: CDR1 MDHEN, CDR2 SYDVKM. V shed 5 bases, J shed 8 bases, and the junction held 15 bases outside the gene matches. The CDR3 covers 18 residues. This CDR3 reads CASSRDRDRGLIDEKLFF. The CDR3 coding sequence is TGTGCCAGCAGTCGAGACCGGGACAGGGGGCTCATAGACGAAAAACTGTTTTTT.

V usage is TRBV15 and J usage is TRBJ2-5; 10 bases align to TRBD2. J gave up 5 bases and V 4 bases, and 7 bases lay outside the gene matches. The CDR3 covers 15 residues. Germline lookup yields CDR1 LNHNV and CDR2 YYDKDF (reference sequence). The CDR3 region is CATSTEREGRETQYF. The CDR3 coding sequence is TGTGCCACCAGCACCGAGCGGGAGGGCCGGGAGACCCAGTACTTC.

The rearrangement links TRBV7-2 to TRBJ2-1; maybe TRBD2 (6 bases). V lost 5 bases, J lost 4 bases, and 12 bases lay in between. From germline, CDR1 is SGHTA and CDR2 FQGNSA. The CDR3 extends over 14 amino acids. Here the CDR3 DNA reads TGTGCCAGCAGCGTACCGGGAGCTTACAATGAGCAGTTCTTC. It translates to CASSVPGAYNEQFF.

The rearrangement links TRBV7-8 to TRBJ2-3; TRBD2 matches 9 bases. Germline V lookup: CDR1 SGHVS, CDR2 FQNEAQ. V lost 6 bases to trimming and J lost 0 bases; unmatched junction nucleotides: 7. The CDR3 sequence is 16 residues long. The CDR3 loop is CASRFGLAQSTDTQYF. The CDR3 nucleotides are TGTGCCAGCAGGTTCGGACTAGCGCAGAGCACAGATACGCAGTATTTT.

The chain uses TRBV19 and TRBJ2-6, with D maybe TRBD1 (6 bases). V lost 5 bases and J 0 bases, leaving 11 bases between the germline ends. This CDR3 region has 16 residues. The germline V gene has CDR1 LNHDA and CDR2 SQIVND (reference sequence). The CDR3 DNA sequence: TGTGCCAGTAGTCCAGACAGGAACTCTGGGGCCAACGTCCTGACTTTC. It codes for CASSPDRNSGANVLTF.

The genes are TRBV5-1 and TRBJ2-1; TRBD2 is a possible D gene (6 bases). The germline V and J ends were trimmed by 0 bases and 12 bases, with 10 bases remaining between them. The CDR3 consists of 12 residues. Looked up from germline, CDR1 is SGHRS and CDR2 is YFSETQ. CDR3 nucleotide sequence: TGCGCCAGCAGCTTGGCGGGGGAGAGGCAGTTCTTC. It encodes CASSLAGERQFF.

In this sample, this clone turned up once. This rearrangement joins TRBV11-2 to TRBJ1-2; no reliable D call. The CDR3 is 14 amino acids. CDR1 SGHAT and CDR2 FQNNGV come from the germline V gene. V was clipped by 1 base and J by 2 bases, with 8 bases between them. The chain's CDR3 is CASSLARENYGYTF. In DNA, the CDR3 is TGTGCCAGCAGCTTAGCAAGGGAGAACTATGGCTACACCTTC.

This clone was detected once. In DNA, the CDR3 is TGTGCCAGCAGCCTTAAGGGAGTCGGGCAGGAATCCTATCGAGAGTACTTC. This gives the protein CASSLKGVGQESYREYF. V and J are TRBV3-1 (or the pseudogene TRBV3-2) and TRBJ2-7; TRBD2 is a possible D gene (5 bases). Trimming took off 4 bases at V and 11 bases at J, with 30 bases between the two ends. The germline gives CDR1 LGHDT, CDR2 YNNKEL (reference sequence). The CDR3 is made up of 17 amino acids.

The gene calls are TRBV5-1 and TRBJ2-1; TRBD1 matches at 7 bases. Germline CDR1 is SGHRS and CDR2 is YFSETQ. The CDR3 length is 15 residues. The trim removed 4 bases at V and 0 bases at J, leaving 4 bases unmatched. The CDR3 nucleotides are TGCGCCAGCAGCCCGGGACAGAGCTCCTACAATGAGCAGTTCTTC. This sequence encodes CASSPGQSSYNEQFF.

This clone was seen a few times. The chain joins TRBV7-8 to TRBJ1-2; D not certain. The CDR3 sequence is 15 residues long. The germline CDR1 and CDR2 sequences are SGHVS and FQNEAQ. Trimming cost V 5 bases and J 3 bases, with 16 bases left between them. Here the CDR3 reads CASSLQPRSDYGYTF. As DNA, the CDR3 is TGTGCCAGCAGCCTACAACCCCGGAGCGACTATGGCTACACCTTC.

The V call is TRBV7-9, the J call TRBJ1-2, with D perhaps TRBD1 (5 bases). CDR3 length: 18 residues. CDR1 and CDR2 (germline): SEHNR, FQNEAQ (reference sequence). Trimming removed 1 base at V and 4 bases at J, with 22 bases between. CDR3 sequence (DNA): TGTGCCAGCAGCTTAGAAATTCTAGGGGATGCGGGACCCTATGGCTACACCTTC. Translation: CASSLEILGDAGPYGYTF. The whole variable domain, remainder taken from reference TRBV7-9 and TRBJ1-2, is DTGVSQNPRHKITKRGQNVTFRCDPISEHNRLYWYRQTLGQGPEFLTYFQNEAQLEKSRLLSDRFSAERPKGSFSTLEIQRTEQGDSAMYLCASSLEILGDAGPYGYTFGSGTRLTVV.

The chain couples TRBV5-4 to TRBJ2-7, with TRBD2 matching over 7 bases. Germline V CDR1 and CDR2: SGHNT, YYREEE (reference sequence). V shed 4 bases, J shed 2 bases, and the junction held 6 bases outside the gene matches. The CDR3 loop spans 14 amino acids. In DNA, the CDR3 is TGTGCCAGCAGCGCAGGACTAGTCCCCTACGAGCAGTACTTC. Its protein is CASSAGLVPYEQYF. Full variable domain (missing parts from reference TRBV5-4 and TRBJ2-7): ETGVTQSPTHLIKTRGQQVTLRCSSQSGHNTVSWYQQALGQGPQFIFQYYREEENGRGNFPPRFSGLQFPNYSSELNVNALELDDSALYLCASSAGLVPYEQYFGPGTRLTVT.